This record concerns one TCR beta chain sequence. What it recognizes is unknown. In the library, each TCR cDNA molecule bore its own unique molecular identifier. TCRdb ran MiXCR on the 5' RACE reads and lists one entry per CDR3 protein. The sample records tens of thousands of distinct CDR3 sequences, 3.5% to 5.5% being singletons. This sample was included in a study of spatial heterogeneity in lung cancer. On the study more broadly: Raw reads contained each unique TCR and UMI combination more than ten times on average.

Study conclusions and caveats: Blood showed ubiquitous tumor TCRs more often at resection than at routine follow-up.

Regarding time point: sample taken at primary tumor resection. Unsorted tumor, nontumor lung tissue or cryopreserved PBMC supplied the whole RNA. Germline CDR1 LGHDT, CDR2 YNNKEL (reference sequence). Trimming removed 1 base from V and 7 bases from J, with 14 bases in between. The CDR3 loop spans 14 amino acids. The TCR sequence derives from a male donor with early-stage non-small cell lung cancer. The chain carries TRBV3-1 and TRBJ2-7, with D perhaps matching TRBD1 (5 bases). The sequencing used PBMCs, collected at surgery. CDR3 sequence: CASSQVAGITEQYF. The CDR3 DNA is TGTGCCAGCAGCCAAGTGGCAGGGATTACGGAGCAGTACTTC.